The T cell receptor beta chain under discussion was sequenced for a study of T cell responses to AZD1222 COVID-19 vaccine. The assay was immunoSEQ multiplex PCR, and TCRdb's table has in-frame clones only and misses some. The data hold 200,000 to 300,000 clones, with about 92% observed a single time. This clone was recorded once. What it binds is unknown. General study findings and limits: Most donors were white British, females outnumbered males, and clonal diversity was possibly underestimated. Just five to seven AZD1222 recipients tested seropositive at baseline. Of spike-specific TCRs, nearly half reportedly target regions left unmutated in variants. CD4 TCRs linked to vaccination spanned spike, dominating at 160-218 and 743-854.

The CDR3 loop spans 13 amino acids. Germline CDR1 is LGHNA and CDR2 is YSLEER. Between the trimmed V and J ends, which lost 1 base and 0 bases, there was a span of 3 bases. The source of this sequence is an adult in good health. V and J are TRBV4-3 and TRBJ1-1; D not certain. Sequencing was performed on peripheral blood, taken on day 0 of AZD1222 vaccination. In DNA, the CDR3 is TGCGCCAGCAGCCAAGCGGTGAACACTGAAGCTTTCTTT. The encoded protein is CASSQAVNTEAFF.